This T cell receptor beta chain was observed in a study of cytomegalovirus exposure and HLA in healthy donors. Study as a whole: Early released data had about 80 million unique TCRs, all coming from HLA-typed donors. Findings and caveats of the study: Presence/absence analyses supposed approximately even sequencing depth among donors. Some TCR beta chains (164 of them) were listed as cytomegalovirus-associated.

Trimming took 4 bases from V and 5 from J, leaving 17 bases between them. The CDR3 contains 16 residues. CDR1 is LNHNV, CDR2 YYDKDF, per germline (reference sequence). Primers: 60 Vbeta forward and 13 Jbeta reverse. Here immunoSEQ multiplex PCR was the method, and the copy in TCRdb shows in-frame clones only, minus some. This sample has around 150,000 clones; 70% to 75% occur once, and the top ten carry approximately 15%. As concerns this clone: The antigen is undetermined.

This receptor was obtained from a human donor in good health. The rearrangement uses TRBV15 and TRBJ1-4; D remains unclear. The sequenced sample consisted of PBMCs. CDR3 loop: CATSIRVRTGNEKLFF. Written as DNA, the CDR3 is TGTGCCACCAGCATACGGGTCCGAACGGGAAATGAAAAACTGTTTTTT.